A single sample gave rise to the 8 T cell receptor beta chains below, sequenced in a study of memory CD4+ T cells and cytomegalovirus serostatus. Clones were read by immunoSEQ multiplex PCR, and TCRdb kept only the in-frame ones, dropping some. This sample has 61,000 or so clones, with around three quarters found just once. Single viable CD3+CD4+CD8-CD45RO+ cells were sorted as the memory CD4+ T cells. Sequencing used memory CD4+ T cells from blood. Receptor source: an adult in good health and CMV-seronegative. Some clones in this sample may be carry-over from other donors' samples.

The chain employs TRBV5-1 and TRBJ2-7, with D possibly called TRBD1 or TRBD2 (6 bases each). Trimming left V 0 bases short and J 3 bases short, with 13 bases between. CDR1 and CDR2 from the germline V gene are SGHRS and YFSETQ. The CDR3 has 15 amino acids. The CDR3 nucleotides read TGCGCCAGCAGCTTGGACACAGGAGGGGGCTACGAGCAGTACTTC. Amino acids: CASSLDTGGGYEQYF.

The chain employs TRBV4-2 and TRBJ2-2; D is undetermined. Trimming removed 1 base at V and 7 bases at J, with 7 bases between. The CDR3 extends over 13 amino acids. In germline, CDR1 is LGHNA, CDR2 YNFKEQ. The CDR3 spells CASSQGVFGELFF. The DNA of the CDR3 is TGTGCCAGCAGCCAAGGAGTTTTCGGGGAGCTGTTTTTT.

The rearrangement joins TRBV7-2 to TRBJ2-1; unclear D gene. The V end lost 4 bases, the J end lost 0 bases, and 10 bases lay between the germline ends. The CDR3 is 15 amino acids. Germline V lookup: CDR1 SGHTA, CDR2 FQGNSA. The CDR3 protein is CASSSYESSYNEQFF. The CDR3 DNA follows: TGTGCCAGCAGCTCCTACGAGAGCTCCTACAATGAGCAGTTCTTC.

The chain combines TRBV5-1 with TRBJ1-1; 7 bases match TRBD1. J lost 5 bases, V lost 4 bases, and 8 bases had no gene match. CDR1 SGHRS and CDR2 YFSETQ come from the germline V gene. The CDR3 runs to 14 residues. The chain's CDR3 is CASSVRTGRTEAFF. In DNA form, the CDR3 reads TGCGCCAGCAGCGTCCGGACAGGTCGGACTGAAGCTTTCTTT.

The chain uses TRBV30 and TRBJ2-3; D may be TRBD1 or TRBD2 (5 bases each). Germline-derived CDR1 and CDR2 are GTSNPN and SVGIG (reference sequence). The CDR3 contains 15 residues. The germline V and J ends were trimmed by 3 bases and 2 bases, with 15 bases remaining between them. CDR3 DNA: TGTGCCTGGAGCCTGGGGGTCCGGGCCACAGATACGCAGTATTTT. Its translation: CAWSLGVRATDTQYF.

The rearrangement uses TRBV5-1 and TRBJ2-5, with 9 positions matching TRBD2. The length of the CDR3 is 16 residues. The germline V gene encodes CDR1 SGHRS and CDR2 YFSETQ. V was clipped by 5 bases and J by 5 bases; unmatched bases: 13. The DNA of the CDR3 is TGCGCCAGCAGACCAGGGACTAGCTATGGGGGGGAGACCCAGTACTTC. This gives the protein CASRPGTSYGGETQYF.

The chain joins TRBV7-8 to TRBJ1-1, with D hard to call. The CDR3 is 15 amino acids. Germline values: CDR1 SGHVS, CDR2 FQNEAQ. The V and J ends lost 2 bases and 0 bases respectively, with 10 bases between them. The CDR3 DNA reads TGTGCCAGCAGCTTAATCGGGATGGTGAACACTGAAGCTTTCTTT. Translated, it gives CASSLIGMVNTEAFF.

This chain joins TRBV10-3 and TRBJ1-4, with D unresolved. The CDR3 runs to 12 residues. V lost 4 bases and J 8 bases, leaving 8 bases between the germline ends. From germline, CDR1 is ENHRY and CDR2 SYGVKD. Here the CDR3 DNA reads TGTGCCATCAGTGCCGACCTCGAAAAACTGTTTTTT. Its protein product is CAISADLEKLFF.